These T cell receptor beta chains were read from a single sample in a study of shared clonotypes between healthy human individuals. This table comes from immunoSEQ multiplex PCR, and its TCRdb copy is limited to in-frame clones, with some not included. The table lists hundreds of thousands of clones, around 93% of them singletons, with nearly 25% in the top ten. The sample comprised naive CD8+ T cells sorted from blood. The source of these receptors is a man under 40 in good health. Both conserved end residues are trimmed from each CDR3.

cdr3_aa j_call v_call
ASSIIPGSDTQY TRBJ2-3 TRBV19
ASSLYGSSTDTQY TRBJ2-3 TRBV5-4
ASSVEVSGRNPDTQY TRBJ2-3 TRBV9
SVFPRGGYEQY TRBJ2-7 TRBV29-1
ASGLLEDTQY TRBJ2-3 TRBV27
ASSPRGGGTDTQY TRBJ2-3 TRBV7-9
ASSLEGTGALTDTQY TRBJ2-3 TRBV27
ASSGTGGEDEQY TRBJ2-7 TRBV9
ASSRPPGVEQY TRBJ2-7 TRBV18
ASSRLAGRTSYEQY TRBJ2-7 TRBV7-9
ASSERPVGYTEAF TRBJ1-1 TRBV28
ASSDSHSDREYTEAF TRBJ1-1 TRBV25-1
ASSLGTGGYGYT TRBJ1-2 TRBV27
ASSIDLRGSSYNEQF TRBJ2-1 TRBV19
ASSEWGEGSNQPQH TRBJ1-5 TRBV2
ASSSDRGFEQY TRBJ2-7 TRBV11-2
ASSLSPYNEQF TRBJ2-1 TRBV27
ASSWGLAGATSYEQY TRBJ2-7 TRBV27
ASSQVRGGLAGGSGELF TRBJ2-2 TRBV7-9
ASSEGRQGADEQY TRBJ2-7 TRBV6-1
ASSLYEGKNIQY TRBJ2-4 TRBV7-9
ASSFTGVTEAF TRBJ1-1 TRBV5-4
ARQLAGTNTGELF TRBJ2-2 TRBV28
ATSRVSGDEQF TRBJ2-1 TRBV15
ASSAGQGAGATNEKLF TRBJ1-4 TRBV7-9
ASSYGQLEKLF TRBJ1-4 TRBV6-5
ASSADGTYNEQF TRBJ2-1 TRBV9
ASSRGQEWGAF TRBJ1-1 TRBV7-9
ASSLSTDTQY TRBJ2-3 TRBV14
ASNGGSATNEKLF TRBJ1-4 TRBV6-1
ATKTGSLGQY TRBJ2-7 TRBV2
ASSLSPTTEAF TRBJ1-1 TRBV6-5
ASSFGVSYEQY TRBJ2-7 TRBV27
ASSEGGHEQY TRBJ2-7 TRBV6-9
ASSLGRSGGQRFNEQF TRBJ2-1 TRBV11-2